Presented here are 8 T cell receptor beta chains from one specimen sequenced in a study of tumor and adjacent non-tumor tissue in lung cancer. Three rounds of nested PCR, following a modified ARM-PCR protocol, produced the TCRbeta library. TCRdb re-called the multiplex PCR reads with MiXCR, one entry per CDR3 protein. The data contain some 97,000 distinct CDR3 sequences, around three fifths of them seen just once; the ten biggest clones take up approximately 19%. The template was RNA from unsorted bulk tissue. This non-tumor lung sample came from over 3 cm beyond the tumor edge. Source material: distant non-tumor lung tissue. The receptor set was obtained from a man aged 25 to 40 with non-small cell lung cancer.

To note about this clonotype: The CDR3 does not end in the conserved phenylalanine or tryptophan, so this is likely a read error. The DNA is left out, because the CDR3 cannot be placed on it with certainty; the CDR3 is given as TCRdb lists it. This chain uses TRBV11-2 with TRBJ2-7; no check of the table's D call, TRBD1, against the DNA was made. Both ends counted, the CDR3 spans 16 residues. Germline CDR1 reads SGHAT; CDR2 reads FQNNGV. The chain's CDR3 is CASSLEEMGGTYEQYS.

This clonotype appeared a few times. A read error is possible here, since a much larger clone lies one base away. CDR3 loop: CASSLHRDLLNQAQHF. The DNA of the CDR3 is TGTGCCAGCAGTTTACACCGGGACCTTCTCAATCAGGCCCAGCATTTT. The V call is TRBV28, the J call TRBJ1-5, with a tentative D call TRBD1 (5 bases). CDR1 and CDR2 (germline): MDHEN, SYDVKM. The CDR3 extends over 16 amino acids. Based on the CDR3 plus reference TRBV28 and TRBJ1-5, the full variable domain is DVKVTQSSRYLVKRTGEKVFLECVQDMDHENMFWYRQDPGLGLRLIYFSYDVKMKEKGDIPEGYSVSREKKERFSLILESASTNQTSMYLCASSLHRDLLNQAQHFGDGTRLSIL.

For this clonotype: No conserved phenylalanine or tryptophan ends this CDR3, so it is likely a read error. V is TRBV29-1 and J is TRBJ1-4, with D unclear. The CDR3 loop spans 13 amino acids. V lost 3 bases to trimming and J lost 8 bases, with 13 bases between them. Germline-derived CDR1 and CDR2 are SQVTM and ANQGSEA. CDR3 protein: CSVDDGVGEKLFL. DNA for the CDR3: TGCAGCGTTGATGACGGGGTTGGGGAAAAACTGTTTCTT.

In regard to this clonotype: One junction end does not reproduce the germline sequence, and a read error may be involved. The chain recombines TRBV24-1 with TRBJ2-2, with 8 bases matching TRBD1. This CDR3 is 16 amino acids long. Per germline, CDR1 KGHDR and CDR2 SFDVKD. The CDR3 spells CATSESGGIATGDLFF. The DNA of the CDR3 is TGTGCCACCAGTGAGTCAGGGGGCATCGCTACCGGGGACCTGTTTTTT.

This chain joins TRBV20-1 and TRBJ1-6, with 10 bases lining up with TRBD1. The CDR3 length is 13 residues. Germline V CDR1 and CDR2: DFQATT, SNEGSKA (reference sequence). The ends lost 3 bases at V and 10 bases at J; junction bases unmatched: 3. The CDR3, as DNA: TGCAGTGCTAGGGGGACAGGGGCCTCACCCCTCCACTTT. Its translation: CSARGTGASPLHF.

This clonotype was counted ten times or more. CDR3: CASSQDLDQGNTIYF. The DNA for the CDR3 is TGTGCCAGCAGCCAAGATCTGGACCAGGGAAACACCATATATTTT. This rearrangement joins TRBV4-2 to TRBJ1-3; D is unresolved. Germline lookup yields CDR1 LGHNA and CDR2 YNFKEQ. The germline V and J ends were trimmed by 0 bases and 4 bases, with 10 bases remaining between them. CDR3 length equals 15 residues.

The chain joins TRBV6-1 to TRBJ2-5, with unresolved D. Trimming pared 0 bases from V and 4 bases from J, leaving 15 bases between. Germline V gives CDR1 MNHNS, CDR2 SASEGT. The CDR3 is 16 amino acids. The CDR3 DNA sequence: TGTGCCAGCAGTGAAGCACACACCGGGTTTCTAGAGACCCAGTACTTC. Amino acids: CASSEAHTGFLETQYF.

In the case of this clonotype: An end of the junction does not agree with germline; a read error may underlie this. The chain carries TRBV11-2 and TRBJ2-7; TRBD1 matches 9 bases. Germline loops: CDR1 SGHAT, CDR2 FQNNGV. The CDR3 length is 15 residues. CDR3 nucleotides: TGCGCCAGCAGCTTCCCGACAGGGGGACCCTACGAGCTGTACTTC. Its translation: CASSFPTGGPYELYF.